This paragraph covers one T cell receptor (beta chain) sequence. Its antigen remains unidentified. The sample holds no much larger clone one base away, and base qualities are not on file. This sample is part of a study of blood T cell repertoires in COVID-19 (dated by TCRdb to 2018 to 2020). Background on the whole study: Samples covering the acute and convalescent phases of COVID-19 were provided by collaborators in the United States, Italy and Spain. The material from the prospective study consisted of cDNA or gDNA derived from T cells, B-cell-depleted T cells, or PBMCs. Deeply sampled blood TCRbeta repertoires from subjects exposed to, actively infected with, or recovered from COVID-19 were included in the dataset. A freely available public database, intended as a resource for researchers studying the immune response to SARS-CoV-2, is where the repertoires were released. Samples came from the ongoing ImmuneRACE study (first 160 participants) plus 1,254 subjects from 6 global collaborators. The sample metadata nearly always contained a de-identified subject ID, COVID-19 status, age in years and sex. Where available, HLA class I and class II types were obtained from metadata supplied by the sample provider rather than from assay-based typing. Results the study describes overall, beyond this receptor: The quantity of clinical and demographic metadata differed by source and by participant and was supplied without curation.

TCRbeta CDR3 regions were amplified from genomic DNA by means of the immunoSEQ Assay, a bias-controlled multiplex PCR. The authors processed their data as follows. The number of nucleated cells in each sample was estimated by amplification of reference gene primers within the assay. To quantify the absolute abundance of each unique TCRbeta CDR3 rearrangement, sequence reads were collapsed and filtered. For each sample, productive Simpson clonality was calculated as the square root of Simpson's diversity index across productive rearrangements. TCRdb's version of the immuneACCESS table is confined to in-frame rearrangements and falls short of the full clone set. An unresolved V gene accounts for under half of the shortfall where checked; the remainder is of unknown origin. V and J calls and clone size come straight from that table; D and trimming were deduced from the DNA. Present in this sample are 250,000 or so clones, around 93% of which were seen just once. In total, the top ten clones hold approximately 3% of the sample.

Enrolling through a virtual design, the prospective study's participants ranged in age from roughly 18 to 95 years and lived across some 23 United States geographic areas. Cohort assignment in the prospective study relied on participant-reported clinical history from a screening survey and a study questionnaire. Exposed participants were defined as having been in contact with someone with a PCR-confirmed or clinician-diagnosed COVID-19 case within 2 weeks of study entry. In the prospective study, whole blood, serum and a nasopharyngeal or oropharyngeal swab were collected from each participant by mobile phlebotomists. Over a roughly 2-month period, participants in the prospective study had the option of providing additional blood draws and questionnaires. Before DNA extraction, blood samples from the prospective study were shipped at room temperature or frozen. Between the V and J ends, shortened by 4 bases and 3 bases respectively, the junction contains 16 bases. From the germline V gene (reference sequence), CDR1 is SGHNT and CDR2 is YYREEE. The CDR3 runs 16 residues from the cysteine to the phenylalanine. Only the CDR3 region is kept as DNA, spanning 48 bases read in frame from base 1.

The sequenced sample was PBMCs or T cells enriched from blood (not recorded which). The source of this sequence is a man in his forties who had been exposed to COVID-19. The chain employs TRBV5-4 and TRBJ1-4; the D segment could be TRBD1, given 5 matching bases. For the CDR3, the sequence is CASSLGGGVANEKLFF. The DNA sequence is TGTGCCAGCAGCCTCGGTGGGGGGGTAGCTAATGAAAAACTGTTTTTT.